The T cell receptor (beta chain) described here comes from a study of graft-versus-host responses after intestinal transplantation listed by TCRdb under 2021. As for the study more broadly: Multivisceral, liver-intestinal, or isolated intestinal transplants were received by the recipients. Every recipient was given anti-thymocyte globulin induction, then maintenance tacrolimus and steroids for around three years. After intestinal transplantation, graft-versus-host and host-versus-graft alloreactive T cell clones were followed in the graft, circulation and bone marrow using bulk TCR-beta CDR3 sequencing. Alloreactive clones were identified by sequencing pre-transplant mixed lymphocyte reaction products and comparing these products with unstimulated pre-transplant donor and recipient T cells. The cohort enrolled 20 to 25 intestinal transplant recipients including one retransplant, and a few patients lacking pretransplant specimens were excluded. A peak of at least 4% donor T cells among recipient peripheral blood mononuclear cells was the definition used for donor T cell macrochimerism. Rather than going through the commercial service, samples from a few later patients were sequenced in-house on an Illumina MiSeq and processed with MiXCR.

Including cysteine and phenylalanine, the CDR3 has 15 amino acids. CDR3 DNA is the only sequence kept; it has 45 bases, read in frame from the first base. V is pruned by 5 bases and J by 10 bases, leaving 12 bases of the junction without a gene match. CDR1 and CDR2 (SGHRS, YFSETQ) derive from the germline V gene. To note about this clone: The antigen this receptor binds is unknown. No base-level quality is on record; no much larger clone is a single base apart.

On the study overall, not on this receptor specifically: Early after transplant, peak levels of circulating GvH clones were associated with declines in HvG clones. GvH clones turned up in recipient bone marrow, with some appearing earlier in ileal mucosa or blood, a pattern consistent with an intestinal mucosal origin. In the allografts of patients with donor T cell macrochimerism, GvH to HvG T cell clonal ratios were high. The conclusions were limited by the relatively low number and heterogeneity of the intestinal transplant patients.

Library preparation employed the immunoSEQ multiplex PCR assay. In most patients, genomic DNA was isolated using the Qiagen DNeasy Blood and Tissue Kit and sent frozen to Adaptive Biotechnologies for TCR sequencing. For most patients, high-throughput TCR-beta CDR3 sequencing of genomic DNA was performed by Adaptive Biotechnologies. In the source study's methods: TCR sequencing data for 15 to 20 patients were retrieved from Adaptive's ImmunoSEQ software; three other patients were processed with MiXCR and VDJtools. To correct CD4 versus CD8 sorting errors, sequences present in both subsets at a frequency ratio below 5:1 were removed. CDR3 nucleotide sequences shared between donor and recipient were removed because the origin of such sequences could not be assigned. At least 2-fold expansion over unstimulated cells and a minimum CFSE-low frequency of 0.002% (template counts) or 0.001% (read counts) were required for clones to be classified as alloreactive. Mappable clones were those detected in sequenced pre-transplant spleen, lymph node, or MLR CFSE-low populations of the donor or recipient. The cumulative frequency of alloreactive clones was calculated as a percentage of all sequences, weighted by copy number. TCRdb provides this immuneACCESS table in a form limited to in-frame rearrangements. Some clones are lacking; in checked studies, under half of them reflect an unresolved V gene, and why the rest are absent is not known. V and J calls and clone size are those listed in that table; D and trimming were worked out from the DNA. The table for this sample lists around 70,000 clones; about 90% of them were counted only once. The leading ten clones occupy nearly 2.5% of the sample.

The time point label corresponds to: cells obtained before transplantation from donor or recipient. CD3+CD4+ and CD3+CD8+ populations were FACS-sorted from unstimulated pre-transplant donor and recipient cells taken from spleen or lymph nodes. This TCR was sampled from a human donor who received an intestinal transplant. Here the chain combines TRBV5-1 and TRBJ2-2, with 9 bases in between that match TRBD1. The sample was unstimulated CD8+ T cells sorted from spleen or lymph node cells, taken before intestinal transplant. The nucleotides are TGCGCCAGCAGGGTGGGACAGGGAGGAGTCGAGGAGCTGTTTTTT. Its product reads: CASRVGQGGVEELFF.